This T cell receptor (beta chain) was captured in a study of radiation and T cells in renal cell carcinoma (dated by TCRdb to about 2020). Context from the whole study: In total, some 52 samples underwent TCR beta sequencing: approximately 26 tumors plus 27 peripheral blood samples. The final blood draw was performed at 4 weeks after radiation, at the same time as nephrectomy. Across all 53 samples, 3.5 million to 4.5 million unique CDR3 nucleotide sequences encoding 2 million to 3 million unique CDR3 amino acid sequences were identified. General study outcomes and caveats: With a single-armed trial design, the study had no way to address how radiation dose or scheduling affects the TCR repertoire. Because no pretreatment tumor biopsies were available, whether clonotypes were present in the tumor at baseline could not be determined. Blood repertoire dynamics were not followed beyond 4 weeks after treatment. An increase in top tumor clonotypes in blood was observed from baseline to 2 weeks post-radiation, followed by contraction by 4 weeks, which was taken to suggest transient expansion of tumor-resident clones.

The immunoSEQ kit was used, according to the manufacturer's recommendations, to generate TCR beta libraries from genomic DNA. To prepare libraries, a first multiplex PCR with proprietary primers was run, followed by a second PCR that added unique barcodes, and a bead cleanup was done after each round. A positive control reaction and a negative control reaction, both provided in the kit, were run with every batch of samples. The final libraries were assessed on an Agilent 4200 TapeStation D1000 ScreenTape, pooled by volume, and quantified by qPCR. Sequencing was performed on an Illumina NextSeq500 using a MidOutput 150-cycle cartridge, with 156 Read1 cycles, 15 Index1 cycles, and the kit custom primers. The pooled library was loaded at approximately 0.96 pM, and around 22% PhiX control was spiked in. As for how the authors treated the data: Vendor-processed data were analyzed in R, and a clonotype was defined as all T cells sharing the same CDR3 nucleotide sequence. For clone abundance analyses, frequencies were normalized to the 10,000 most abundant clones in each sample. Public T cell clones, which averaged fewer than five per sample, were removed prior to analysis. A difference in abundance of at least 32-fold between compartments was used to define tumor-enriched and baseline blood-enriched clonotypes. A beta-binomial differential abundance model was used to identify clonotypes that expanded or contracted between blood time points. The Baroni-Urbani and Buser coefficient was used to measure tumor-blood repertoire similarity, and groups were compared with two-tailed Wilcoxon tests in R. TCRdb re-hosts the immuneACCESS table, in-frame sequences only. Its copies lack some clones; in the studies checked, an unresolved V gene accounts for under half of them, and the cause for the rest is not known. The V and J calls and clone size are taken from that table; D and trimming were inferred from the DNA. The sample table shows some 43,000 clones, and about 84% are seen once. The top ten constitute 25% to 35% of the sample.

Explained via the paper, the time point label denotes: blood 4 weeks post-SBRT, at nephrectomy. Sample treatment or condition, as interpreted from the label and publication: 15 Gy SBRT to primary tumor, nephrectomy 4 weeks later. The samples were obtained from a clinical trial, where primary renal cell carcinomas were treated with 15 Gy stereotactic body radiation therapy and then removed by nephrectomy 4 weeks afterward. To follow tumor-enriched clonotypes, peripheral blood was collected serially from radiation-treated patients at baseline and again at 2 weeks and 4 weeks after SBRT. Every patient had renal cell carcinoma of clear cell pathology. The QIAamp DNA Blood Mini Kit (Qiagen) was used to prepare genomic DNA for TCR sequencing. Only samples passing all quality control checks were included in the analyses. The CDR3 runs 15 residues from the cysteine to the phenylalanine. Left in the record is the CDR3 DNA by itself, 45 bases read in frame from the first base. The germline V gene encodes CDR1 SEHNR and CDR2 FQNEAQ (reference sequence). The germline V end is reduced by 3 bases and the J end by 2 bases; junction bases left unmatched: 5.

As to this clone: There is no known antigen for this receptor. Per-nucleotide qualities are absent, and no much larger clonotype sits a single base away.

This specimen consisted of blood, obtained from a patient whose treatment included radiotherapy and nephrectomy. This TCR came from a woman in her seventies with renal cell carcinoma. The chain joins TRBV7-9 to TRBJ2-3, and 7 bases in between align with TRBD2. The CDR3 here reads CASSLASGLTDTQYF. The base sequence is TGTGCCAGCAGCTTGGCTAGCGGCCTCACAGATACGCAGTATTTT.